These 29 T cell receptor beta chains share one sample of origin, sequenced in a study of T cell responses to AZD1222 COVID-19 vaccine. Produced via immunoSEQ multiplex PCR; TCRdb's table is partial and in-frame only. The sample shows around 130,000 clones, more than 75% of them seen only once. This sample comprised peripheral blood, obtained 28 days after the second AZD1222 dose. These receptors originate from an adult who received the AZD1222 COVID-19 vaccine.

The CDR3 DNA reads as TGTGCCTGGAGCGACGAACGGAGGGGGTTCTATGGCTACACCTTC. Amino acids: CAWSDERRGFYGYTF. The chain carries TRBV30 and TRBJ1-2; D possibly corresponds to TRBD1 (6 bases). Germline lookup yields CDR1 GTSNPN and CDR2 SVGIG (reference sequence). This CDR3 is built from 15 residues. Trimming stripped 3 bases from V and 4 bases from J, with 18 bases between.

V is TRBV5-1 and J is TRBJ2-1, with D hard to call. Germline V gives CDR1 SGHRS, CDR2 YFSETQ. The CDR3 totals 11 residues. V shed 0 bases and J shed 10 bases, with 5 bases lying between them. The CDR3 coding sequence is TGCGCCAGCAGCTTGGGGTGGGAGCAGTTCTTC. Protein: CASSLGWEQFF.

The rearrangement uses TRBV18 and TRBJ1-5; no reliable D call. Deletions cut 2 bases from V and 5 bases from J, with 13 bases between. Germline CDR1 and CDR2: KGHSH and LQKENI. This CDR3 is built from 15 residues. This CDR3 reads CASSPGEVVHQPQHF. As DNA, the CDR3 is TGTGCCAGCTCACCAGGGGAAGTGGTACATCAGCCCCAGCATTTT.

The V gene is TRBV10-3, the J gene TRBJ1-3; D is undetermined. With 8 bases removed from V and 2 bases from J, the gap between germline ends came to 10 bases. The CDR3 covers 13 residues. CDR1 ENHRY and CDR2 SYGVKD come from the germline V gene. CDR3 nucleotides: TGTGCCATCGCTCAGGCAGCTGGAAACACCATATATTTT. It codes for CAIAQAAGNTIYF.

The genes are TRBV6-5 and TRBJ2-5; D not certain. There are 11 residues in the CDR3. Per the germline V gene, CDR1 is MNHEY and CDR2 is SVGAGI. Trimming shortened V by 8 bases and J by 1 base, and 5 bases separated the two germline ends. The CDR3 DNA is TGTGCCAGCGGCCTCCAAGAGACCCAGTACTTC. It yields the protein CASGLQETQYF.

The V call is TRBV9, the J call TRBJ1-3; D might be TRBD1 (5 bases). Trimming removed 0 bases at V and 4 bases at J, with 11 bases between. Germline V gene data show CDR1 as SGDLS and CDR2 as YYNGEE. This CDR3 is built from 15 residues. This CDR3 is CASSVGEGRGNTIYF. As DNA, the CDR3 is TGTGCCAGCAGCGTAGGGGAGGGGCGAGGAAACACCATATATTTT. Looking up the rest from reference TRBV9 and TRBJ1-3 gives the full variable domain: DSGVTQTPKHLITATGQRVTLRCSPRSGDLSVYWYQQSLDQGLQFLIQYYNGEERAKGNILERFSAQQFPDLHSELNLSSLELGDSALYFCASSVGEGRGNTIYFGEGSWLTVV.

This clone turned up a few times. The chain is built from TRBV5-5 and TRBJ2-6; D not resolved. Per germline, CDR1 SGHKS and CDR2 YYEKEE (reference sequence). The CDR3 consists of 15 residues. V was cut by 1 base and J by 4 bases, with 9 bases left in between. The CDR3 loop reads CASSLLSAGANVLTF. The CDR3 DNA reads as TGTGCCAGCAGCTTGTTATCAGCCGGGGCCAACGTCCTGACTTTC.

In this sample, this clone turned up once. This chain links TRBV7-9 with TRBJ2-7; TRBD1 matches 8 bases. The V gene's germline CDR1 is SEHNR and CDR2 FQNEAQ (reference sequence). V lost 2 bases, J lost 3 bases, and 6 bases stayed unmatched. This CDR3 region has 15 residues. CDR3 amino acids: CASSLRRTGRYEQYF. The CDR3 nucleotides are TGTGCCAGCAGCTTACGACGGACAGGGCGCTACGAGCAGTACTTC.

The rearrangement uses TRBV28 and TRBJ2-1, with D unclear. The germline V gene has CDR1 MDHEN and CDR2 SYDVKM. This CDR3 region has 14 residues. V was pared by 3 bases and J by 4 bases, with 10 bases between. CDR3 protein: CASSLGKPYNEQFF. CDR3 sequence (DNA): TGTGCCAGCAGTTTGGGCAAACCATACAATGAGCAGTTCTTC.

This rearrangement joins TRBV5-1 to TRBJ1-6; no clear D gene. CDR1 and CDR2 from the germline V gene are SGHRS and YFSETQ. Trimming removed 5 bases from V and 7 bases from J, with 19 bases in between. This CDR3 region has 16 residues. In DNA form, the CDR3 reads TGCGCCAGCAGTAAACCCGAGATGGGAAGCAATTCACCCCTCCACTTT. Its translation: CASSKPEMGSNSPLHF. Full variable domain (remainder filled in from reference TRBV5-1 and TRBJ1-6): KAGVTQTPRYLIKTRGQQVTLSCSPISGHRSVSWYQQTPGQGLQFLFEYFSETQRNKGNFPGRFSGRQFSNSRSEMNVSTLELGDSALYLCASSKPEMGSNSPLHFGNGTRLTVT.

The CDR3 DNA is TGTGCCAGCAGTTACGACCGATTCTACAATGAGCAGTTCTTC. It codes for CASSYDRFYNEQFF. V usage is TRBV6-2 or TRBV6-3 and J usage is TRBJ2-1; D is unclear. Between the trimmed V and J ends, which lost 2 bases and 3 bases, there was a span of 8 bases. CDR1 is MNHEY, CDR2 SVGEGT, per germline. The CDR3 is 14 amino acids.

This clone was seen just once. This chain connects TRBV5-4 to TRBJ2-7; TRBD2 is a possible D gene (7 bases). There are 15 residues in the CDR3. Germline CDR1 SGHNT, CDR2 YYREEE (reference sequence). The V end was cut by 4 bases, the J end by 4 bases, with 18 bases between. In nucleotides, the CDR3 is TGTGCCAGCAGCCCGAGGGGGGGCATTGGGTACGAGCAGTACTTC. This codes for CASSPRGGIGYEQYF.

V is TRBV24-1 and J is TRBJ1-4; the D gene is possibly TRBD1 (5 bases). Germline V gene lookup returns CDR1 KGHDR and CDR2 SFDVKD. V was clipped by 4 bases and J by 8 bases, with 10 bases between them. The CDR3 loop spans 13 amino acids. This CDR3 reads CATSDQGFEKLFF. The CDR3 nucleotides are TGTGCCACCAGTGACCAGGGATTCGAAAAACTGTTTTTT.

The CDR3 reads CASSSSPSRSSYNEQFF. The CDR3 nucleotides are TGTGCCAGCAGCTCGAGCCCTAGCCGTAGCTCCTACAATGAGCAGTTCTTC. V gene TRBV7-6 combines with J gene TRBJ2-1, with D possibly matching TRBD2 (5 bases). V lost 4 bases and J lost 0, with 16 bases in between. The germline V gene encodes CDR1 SGHVS and CDR2 FNYEAQ. The CDR3 extends over 17 amino acids. Together with reference TRBV7-6 and TRBJ2-1, the CDR3 gives the full variable domain: GAGVSQSPRYKVTKRGQDVALRCDPISGHVSLYWYRQALGQGPEFLTYFNYEAQQDKSGLPNDRFSAERPEGSISTLTIQRTEQRDSAMYRCASSSSPSRSSYNEQFFGPGTRLTVL.

CDR3 sequence reads: CASRQPGQGLYEQYF. As DNA, the CDR3 is TGTGCCAGCAGGCAACCGGGACAGGGCCTCTACGAGCAGTACTTC. This rearrangement joins TRBV28 to TRBJ2-7; 9 bases line up with TRBD1. V was clipped by 6 bases and J by 3 bases; unmatched bases: 9. Germline V CDR1 and CDR2: MDHEN, SYDVKM. CDR3 length: 15 residues.

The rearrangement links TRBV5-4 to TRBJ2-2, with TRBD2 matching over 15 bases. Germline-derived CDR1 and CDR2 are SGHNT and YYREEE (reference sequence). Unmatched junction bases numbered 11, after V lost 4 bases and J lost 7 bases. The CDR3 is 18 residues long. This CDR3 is CASSRGLAGGLRNGELFF. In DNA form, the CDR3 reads TGTGCCAGCAGCCGAGGACTAGCGGGAGGGTTAAGAAACGGGGAGCTGTTTTTT.

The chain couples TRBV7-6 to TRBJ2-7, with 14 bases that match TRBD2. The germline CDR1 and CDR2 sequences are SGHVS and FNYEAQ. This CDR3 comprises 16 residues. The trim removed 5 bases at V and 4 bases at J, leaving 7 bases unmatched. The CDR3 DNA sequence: TGTGCCAGCAGCCCAGGGACTAGCGGGAGTCTATACGAGCAGTACTTC. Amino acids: CASSPGTSGSLYEQYF. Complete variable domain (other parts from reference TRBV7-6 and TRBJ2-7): GAGVSQSPRYKVTKRGQDVALRCDPISGHVSLYWYRQALGQGPEFLTYFNYEAQQDKSGLPNDRFSAERPEGSISTLTIQRTEQRDSAMYRCASSPGTSGSLYEQYFGPGTRLTVT.

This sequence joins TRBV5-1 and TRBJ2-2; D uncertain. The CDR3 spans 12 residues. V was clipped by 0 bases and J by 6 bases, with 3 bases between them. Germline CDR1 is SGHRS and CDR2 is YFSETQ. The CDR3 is CASSLEAGELFF. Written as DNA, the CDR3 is TGCGCCAGCAGCTTGGAGGCCGGGGAGCTGTTTTTT.

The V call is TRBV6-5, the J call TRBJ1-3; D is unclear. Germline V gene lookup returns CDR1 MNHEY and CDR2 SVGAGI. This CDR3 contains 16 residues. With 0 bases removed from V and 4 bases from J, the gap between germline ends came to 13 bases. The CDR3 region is CASSYSIGALGNTIYF. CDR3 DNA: TGTGCCAGCAGTTACTCGATCGGAGCACTCGGAAACACCATATATTTT.

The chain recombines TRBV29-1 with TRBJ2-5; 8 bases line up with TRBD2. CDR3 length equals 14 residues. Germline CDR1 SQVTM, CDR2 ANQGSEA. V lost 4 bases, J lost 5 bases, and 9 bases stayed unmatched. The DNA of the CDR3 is TGCAGCGTTGCGGGACGGGAGGGCCTGGAGACCCAGTACTTC. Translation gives CSVAGREGLETQYF.

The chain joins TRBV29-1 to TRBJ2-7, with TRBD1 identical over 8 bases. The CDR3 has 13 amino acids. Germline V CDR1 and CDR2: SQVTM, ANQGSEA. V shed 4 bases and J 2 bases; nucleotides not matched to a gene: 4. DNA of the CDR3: TGCAGCGTTGTCGGACAGGGCCCCTACGAGCAGTACTTC. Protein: CSVVGQGPYEQYF.

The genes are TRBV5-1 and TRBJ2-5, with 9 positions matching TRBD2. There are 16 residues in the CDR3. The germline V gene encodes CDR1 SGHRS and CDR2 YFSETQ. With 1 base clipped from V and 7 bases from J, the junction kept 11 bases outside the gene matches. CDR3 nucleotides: TGCGCCAGCAGCTTGAGGGCTAGCGGGGCCGAGGGGACCCAGTACTTC. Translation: CASSLRASGAEGTQYF.

The CDR3 sequence: CASSLKTSGGYEQFF. CDR3 bases: TGTGCCAGTAGTCTTAAGACTAGCGGGGGGTATGAGCAGTTCTTC. This chain uses TRBV19 with TRBJ2-1, with 13 bases that match TRBD2. The CDR3 loop spans 15 amino acids. V was pared by 5 bases and J by 8 bases, with 6 bases of the junction left unmatched. Germline values: CDR1 LNHDA, CDR2 SQIVND (reference sequence).

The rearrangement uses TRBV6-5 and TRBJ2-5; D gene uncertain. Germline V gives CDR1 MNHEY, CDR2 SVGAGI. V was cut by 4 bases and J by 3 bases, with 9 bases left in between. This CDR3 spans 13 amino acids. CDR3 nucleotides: TGTGCCAGCAGTTCTCATATGGAAGAGACCCAGTACTTC. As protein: CASSSHMEETQYF.

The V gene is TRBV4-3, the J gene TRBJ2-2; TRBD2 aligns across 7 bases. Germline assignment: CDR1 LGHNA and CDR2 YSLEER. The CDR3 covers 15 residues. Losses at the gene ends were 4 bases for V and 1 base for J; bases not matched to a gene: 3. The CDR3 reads CASSPGLKNTGELFF. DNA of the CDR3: TGCGCCAGCAGCCCGGGACTAAAGAACACCGGGGAGCTGTTTTTT.

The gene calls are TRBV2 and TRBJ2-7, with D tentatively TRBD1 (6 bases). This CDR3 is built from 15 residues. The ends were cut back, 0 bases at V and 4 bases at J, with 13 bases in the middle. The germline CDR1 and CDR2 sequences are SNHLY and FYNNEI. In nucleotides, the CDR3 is TGTGCCAGCAGTGAAGCCCGGGACATCTTATACGAGCAGTACTTC. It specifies CASSEARDILYEQYF.

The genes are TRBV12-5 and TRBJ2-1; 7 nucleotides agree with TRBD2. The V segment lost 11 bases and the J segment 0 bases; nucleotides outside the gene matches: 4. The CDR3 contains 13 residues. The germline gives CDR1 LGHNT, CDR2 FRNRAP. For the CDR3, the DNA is TGTGCTCCCGGGGGGAGCTCCTACAATGAGCAGTTCTTC. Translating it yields CAPGGSSYNEQFF.

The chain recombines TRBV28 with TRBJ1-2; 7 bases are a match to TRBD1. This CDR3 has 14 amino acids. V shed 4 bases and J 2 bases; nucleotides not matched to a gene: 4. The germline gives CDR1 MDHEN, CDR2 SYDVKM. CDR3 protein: CASSSLTGNYGYTF. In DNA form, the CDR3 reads TGTGCCAGCAGTTCCCTGACAGGGAACTATGGCTACACCTTC.

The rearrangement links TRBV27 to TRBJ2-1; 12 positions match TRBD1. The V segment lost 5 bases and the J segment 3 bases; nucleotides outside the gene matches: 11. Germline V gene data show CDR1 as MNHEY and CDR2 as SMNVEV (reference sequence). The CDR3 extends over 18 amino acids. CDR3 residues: CASSPGQGAAGVYNEQFF. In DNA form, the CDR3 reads TGTGCCAGCAGTCCGGGACAGGGGGCCGCGGGAGTCTACAATGAGCAGTTCTTC.